This TCR beta chain was sequenced in a study of shared clonotypes between healthy human individuals (dated by TCRdb to 2020 to 2021). About the study as a whole: The cohort included three men and two women between 18 and 49 years of age. The study deeply sequenced blood TCR repertoires of about five healthy adults to estimate repertoire size and the extent of clonotype sharing between individuals. To increase sequencing depth and limit assay-specific biases, different laboratories used diverse techniques to prepare libraries and sequence TCR repertoires. Leukapheresis yielded between about 0.9 and 9.5 billion PBMCs per donor.

Details on this clone: This clone's antigen is unknown. One base away there is no much larger clone; base qualities are not given.

Donors were healthy HIV-negative adults with no recently reported acute infections or vaccinations. Every donor was a Caucasian adult living in Nashville, Tennessee, USA. For unsorted samples, roughly 86 million PBMCs were counted and genomic DNA was extracted with the QIAamp DNA Blood Mini kit. Blood was collected by leukapheresis, and PBMCs were isolated by Ficoll-Histopaque density gradient centrifugation and then cryopreserved in liquid nitrogen vapor phase. CDR1 SNHLY and CDR2 FYNNEI were looked up in the germline V gene. The trim is 4 bases for V and 6 bases for J, with a gap of 9 bases between the germline ends. The CDR3 has 13 amino acids, counting the end cysteine and phenylalanine. The retained sequence is limited to the CDR3, 39 bases, with the frame set at the first base. Overall study results and their limits: Based on pairwise subsampling, the degree of clonotype sharing among donors was expected to be affected by sequencing depth. Sampling was restricted to blood, and TCR repertoires in tissues likely differ from the TCR repertoires found in blood. Because the study included only a small number of donors, the genetic and exposure-history diversity represented was limited.

Using the deep immunoSEQ assay, multiplex PCR amplified TCR CDR3 regions from genomic DNA. For each cell subset, the extracted genomic DNA was distributed evenly across all wells of several immunoSEQ 96-well plates, and each plate served as one replicate. For unsorted PBMC, around 0.3 ug genomic DNA, equal to about 29,000 T cell genomes, was loaded into each replicate PCR. Genomic DNA from unsorted PBMC was sequenced over ten immunoSEQ deep assay plates. Purified libraries were quantified with a Qubit 3.0 fluorometer, sized on a Bioanalyzer 2100, and re-quantified with the KAPA Library Quantification kit. Each immunoSEQ 96-well plate was sequenced on its own single-read 150-cycle Illumina NextSeq 550 flow cell. As for how the authors treated the data: Because the immunoSEQ output included only junctional sequences and no quality scores, the filtering could not be the same as the filtering used for full-length reads. Sequences were annotated with PyIR, a Python wrapper for IgBLAST v1.9, and V/J genes and CDR3 were assigned using IMGT germline references. Reads were removed for weak V/J assignments (E-value above 1e-6), missing CDR3, stop codons, out-of-frame junctions, or ambiguous translated residues. V3J clonotypes were defined by identical inferred V gene, J gene, and CDR3 amino acid sequence. The percentage overlap between two repertoires was calculated by dividing the number of shared unique clonotypes by the size of the smaller repertoire. Three approaches were used to assess repertoire richness: RTK rarefaction, the Chao1 estimator, and Recon v2.1 estimates of unobserved clonotypes. Imported from immuneACCESS, the table was reduced by TCRdb to in-frame sequences with V and J called. These copies leave out some clones; in studies compared against another copy, an unresolved V gene accounts for under half, and the cause of the remainder is not known. That table furnishes V, J and clone size, whereas the DNA furnished D and trimming. This sample is represented by roughly 500,000 clones; 76% of them were singletons. The top ten clones comprise approximately 13% of the sample.

Material: PBMCs. The clonotype was recovered from a woman aged 35 to 49 in good health. Some clones in this sample may be carry-over from other donors' samples. The receptor chain draws on TRBV2 and TRBJ2-2; TRBD2 is a possible D gene, resting on 5 matching bases. The CDR3: CASSVGSPGELFF. The DNA sequence is as follows: TGTGCCAGCAGTGTGGGGAGCCCCGGGGAGCTGTTTTTT.